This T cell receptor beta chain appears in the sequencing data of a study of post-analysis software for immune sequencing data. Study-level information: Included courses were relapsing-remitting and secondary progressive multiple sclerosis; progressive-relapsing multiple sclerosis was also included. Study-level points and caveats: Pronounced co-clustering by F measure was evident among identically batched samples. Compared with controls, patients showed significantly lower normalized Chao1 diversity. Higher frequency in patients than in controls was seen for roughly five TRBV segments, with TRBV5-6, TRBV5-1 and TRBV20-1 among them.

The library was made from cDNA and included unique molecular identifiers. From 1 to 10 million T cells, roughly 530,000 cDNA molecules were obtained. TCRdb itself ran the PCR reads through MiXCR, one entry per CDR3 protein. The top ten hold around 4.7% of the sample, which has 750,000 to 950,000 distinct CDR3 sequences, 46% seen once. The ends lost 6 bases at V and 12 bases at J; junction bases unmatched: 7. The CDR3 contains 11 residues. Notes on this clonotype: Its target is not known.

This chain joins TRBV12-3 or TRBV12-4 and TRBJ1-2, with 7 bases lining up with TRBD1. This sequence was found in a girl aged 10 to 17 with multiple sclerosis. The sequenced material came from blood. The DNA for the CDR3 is TGTGCCAGCAGGACCCCGGGACAGCACACCTTC. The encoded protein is CASRTPGQHTF.